A selection of T cell receptor beta chains follows, all from one sample in a study of Ad26.COV2.S vaccination and SARS-CoV-2 variants. Method: immunoSEQ multiplex PCR; TCRdb's copy keeps in-frame clones and lacks some. The repertoire has around 450,000 clones, about 88% of them found once; the top ten carry just over 2.5%. Specimen: peripheral blood, collected in a trial of Ad26.COV2.S vaccine versus placebo. These receptors originate from a person aged 18-60 years who received the Ad26.COV2.S COVID-19 vaccine or a placebo. The CDR3 runs from the conserved cysteine through the conserved F or W. The D gene is left open where the match is weak. Some rows mark clone size as missing; the rest say once, few, many or name a class of expanded clone.

TRBJ2-3,TRBV18,NA,NA,TGTGCCAGCTCATCGGCCCTTAGCACAGATACGCAGTATTTT,CASSSALSTDTQYF
TRBJ1-5,TRBV24-1,NA,TRBD1,TGTGCCACCAGTGACTGGGACAGGGTAGTAGGGTATCAGCCCCAGCATTTT,CATSDWDRVVGYQPQHF
TRBJ1-6,TRBV19,NA,NA,TGTGCCAGTAGTATAAGCCTGAACTCACCCCTCCACTTT,CASSISLNSPLHF
TRBJ2-7,TRBV6-5,NA,TRBD1,TGTGCCAGCAGAAAGGGACAGTTTCCCTACGAGCAGTACTTC,CASRKGQFPYEQYF
TRBJ2-1,TRBV7-3,once,TRBD1,TGTGCCAGCAGCATGATAGCTGGACAGGGGGCTCTAAATGAGCAGTTCTTC,CASSMIAGQGALNEQFF
TRBJ2-2,TRBV19,NA,NA,TGTGCCAGTAGTATAGCCCAGAACACCGGGGAGCTGTTTTTT,CASSIAQNTGELFF
TRBJ1-2,TRBV9,NA,NA,TGTGCCAGCAGCGTCGAGGAATTCTATGGCTACACCTTC,CASSVEEFYGYTF
TRBJ2-3,TRBV28,once,NA,TGTGCCAGCAGTCCCAGCAGAAAAACAGATACGCAGTATTTT,CASSPSRKTDTQYF
TRBJ2-5,TRBV19,once,NA,TGTGCCAGTAGTTTGGCAGGGGAAGTGGTGGAGACCCAGTACTTC,CASSLAGEVVETQYF
TRBJ1-6,TRBV19,NA,NA,TGTGCCAGTAGTCGGTCAGGGGATTCACCCCTCCACTTT,CASSRSGDSPLHF
TRBJ1-1,TRBV30,NA,NA,TGTGCCTGGAGTGTTAACGTGTTAATTCGACCTGTAGCTTTCTTT,CAWSVNVLIRPVAFF
TRBJ2-1,TRBV5-1,NA,TRBD2,TGCGCCAGCAGGCGGACTAGCGAGAATGAGCAGTTCTTC,CASRRTSENEQFF
TRBJ1-4,TRBV5-8,NA,NA,TGTGCCAGCAGCAAGGTGGCGTTAGGGGCAGAAAAACTGTTTTTT,CASSKVALGAEKLFF
TRBJ1-1,TRBV27,NA,NA,TGTGCCAGCAGTTTCTTGGACAGATCTCAAGCTTTCTTT,CASSFLDRSQAFF
TRBJ2-3,TRBV24-1,NA,NA,TGTGCCACCAGTGATTTGAATGGGGGCACAGATACGCAGTATTTT,CATSDLNGGTDTQYF
TRBJ2-3,TRBV3-1/TRBV3-2,NA,NA,TGTGCCAGCAGCCAAGTTTCTGATACGCAGTATTTT,CASSQVSDTQYF
TRBJ2-1,TRBV3-1/TRBV3-2,NA,NA,TGTGCCAGCAGCCAAGATCGCGGATACAATGAGCAGTTCTTC,CASSQDRGYNEQFF
TRBJ2-2,TRBV5-1,NA,NA,TGCGCCAGGAACAGGGCCGGGGAGCTGTTTTTT,CARNRAGELFF
TRBJ2-5,TRBV11-2,NA,NA,TGTGCCAGCAGCCCCGAAACGATCGGAGAGACCCAGTACTTC,CASSPETIGETQYF
TRBJ2-1,TRBV11-3,NA,TRBD2,TGTGCCAGCAGCAGAGTAGCGGGGGGTTACAATGAGCAGTTCTTC,CASSRVAGGYNEQFF
TRBJ2-5,TRBV6-5,NA,NA,TGTGCCAGCAGTTCCTGGGACCGTCGGTGGGAGACCCAGTACTTC,CASSSWDRRWETQYF
TRBJ1-2,TRBV6-6,NA,TRBD1,TGTGCCAGCAGTCTTCGACAGGGCCTATCCTTTCTGAACTATGGCTACACCTTC,CASSLRQGLSFLNYGYTF
TRBJ1-5,TRBV19,NA,TRBD1,TGTGCCAGTAGGGACAGGACGCATCAGCCCCAGCATTTT,CASRDRTHQPQHF
TRBJ1-2,TRBV6-5,NA,TRBD1,TGTGCCAGCAGTTACACCCAGGGGGTTAACTATGGCTACACCTTC,CASSYTQGVNYGYTF
TRBJ2-7,TRBV6-5,NA,NA,TGTGCCAGCATCTTGGGTGGCAACGGGAACGAGCAGTACTTC,CASILGGNGNEQYF
TRBJ2-1,TRBV3-1/TRBV3-2,few,NA,TGTGCCAGCAGCCAAGTGGGGAATGAGCAGTTCTTC,CASSQVGNEQFF